Described below is a single T cell receptor beta chain sequence and its context. The data originate from a study of T cell changes during pregnancy in multiple sclerosis. Profiled with immunoSEQ multiplex PCR; TCRdb holds only in-frame clones, not every one. The table has 90,000 or so clones, more than 85% seen once. Germline loops: CDR1 MGHDK, CDR2 SYGVNS. V gave up 4 bases and J gave up 12 bases; unmatched junction bases: 3. The CDR3 has 11 residues. The sequencing used peripheral blood, collected in the first trimester of pregnancy. The V and J genes are TRBV25-1 and TRBJ2-1, with TRBD1 matching 7 bases. This TCR derives from a female donor with multiple sclerosis, enrolled in a pregnancy study. The CDR3 DNA follows: TGTGCCAGCAGTGTCCGGGACAGGCAGTTCTTC. Its protein product is CASSVRDRQFF. The complete variable domain, with remaining parts taken from reference TRBV25-1 and TRBJ2-1, reads EADIYQTPRYLVIGTGKKITLECSQTMGHDKMYWYQQDPGMELHLIHYSYGVNSTEKGDLSSESTVSRIRTEHFPLTLESARPSHTSQYLCASSVRDRQFFGPGTRLTVL.